This T cell receptor (beta chain) emerged from a study of vaccination effects on CD4 cells after COVID-19. Study in general: Post-vaccine samples followed the second dose by a median of 72 days.

CD4+ T cells specific for antigen were expanded with viral peptide pools by the ViraFEST assay before sequencing. Researchers isolated CD4+ T cells once 9 to 11 days of culture had elapsed. Each person got two doses of an mRNA SARS-CoV-2 vaccine, BNT162b2 or mRNA-1273. Vaccinated participants had no history of SARS-CoV-2 infection and tested negative for nucleocapsid antibodies. Germline V gene lookup returns CDR1 WNHNN and CDR2 SYGVQD (reference sequence). The length of the CDR3 is 16 residues. V trimming: 2 bases; J trimming: 2 bases; junction bases outside the gene matches: 6. Regarding the study as a whole: Recruitment yielded few convalescent patients, and the study had no early post-infection timepoints.

A remark on this clone: Its antigen is unidentified.

TCRdb's table, derived via immunoSEQ multiplex PCR, lists solely in-frame clones and lacks some. In the table there are 25,000 to 35,000 clones, over 70% of which are singletons. V gene TRBV10-1 combines with J gene TRBJ2-3; 8 bases align to TRBD2. The receptor was derived from a human donor who received a COVID-19 vaccine. The sample here was CD4+ T cells from PBMCs cultured with HCoV-NL63 spike peptides, taken after COVID-19 vaccination. The CDR3 DNA follows: TGCGCCAGCAGTGAGGGAACTAGCGGACCCACAGATACGCAGTATTTT. Translating gives CASSEGTSGPTDTQYF.